This entry describes one TCR beta chain. Its specificity is unknown. The sample is drawn from a study of T cell repertoires in cytomegalovirus infection. About the study: CMV infection together with matching HLA type was indicated by public TCR beta signatures.

Study-wide findings and caveats: CMV-specific TCR beta clonotypes restricted by HLA-C were the ones dominating the ex vivo response.

Germline lookup yields CDR1 GTSNPN and CDR2 SVGIG (reference sequence). The CDR3 consists of 14 residues. Between the trimmed V and J ends, which lost 4 bases and 2 bases, there was a span of 14 bases. MiXCR, run by TCRdb on the reads, gives a single entry per CDR3 protein. The sample has about 200,000 distinct CDR3 sequences, approximately 9.6% seen once. This chain joins TRBV30 and TRBJ1-2; D remains ambiguous. The material sequenced was PBMCs. The source is a human donor in good health (CMV status not recorded). Some clones in this sample may be carry-over from other donors' samples. The CDR3 here is CAWNNVRINYGYTF. The CDR3 nucleotides read TGTGCCTGGAACAACGTCAGGATAAACTATGGCTACACCTTC.